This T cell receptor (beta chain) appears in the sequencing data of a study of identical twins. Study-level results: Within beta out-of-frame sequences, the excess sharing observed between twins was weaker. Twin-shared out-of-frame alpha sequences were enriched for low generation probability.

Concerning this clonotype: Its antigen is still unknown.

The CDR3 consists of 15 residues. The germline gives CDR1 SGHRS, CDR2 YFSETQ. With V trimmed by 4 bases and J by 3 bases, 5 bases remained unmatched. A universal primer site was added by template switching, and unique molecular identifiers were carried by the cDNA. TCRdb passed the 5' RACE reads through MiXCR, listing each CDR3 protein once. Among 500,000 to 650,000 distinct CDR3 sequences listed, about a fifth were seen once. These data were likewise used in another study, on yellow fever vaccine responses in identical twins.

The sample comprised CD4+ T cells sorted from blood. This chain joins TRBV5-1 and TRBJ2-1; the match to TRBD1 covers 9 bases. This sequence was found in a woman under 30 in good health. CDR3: CASSIGQGNYNEQFF. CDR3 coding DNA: TGCGCCAGCAGCATTGGACAGGGGAACTACAATGAGCAGTTCTTC.